This note documents a single T cell receptor (beta chain) sequence. The data originate from a study of blood T cell repertoires in COVID-19. Whole-study context: COVID-19 samples collected from the United States, Italy and Spain covered acute and convalescent phases. The analysed material was cDNA or gDNA that came from T cells, B-cell-depleted T cells, or PBMCs.

Under the authors' procedure: Reference gene primer amplification gave nucleated cell count estimates. Sequenced by immunoSEQ multiplex PCR; TCRdb stores in-frame clones only, minus some. That table is the source of V, J and clone size, and D and trimming were worked out from the DNA. The sample has 350,000 or so clones; 90% are singletons. The CDR3 has 14 amino acids. Germline trimming cut 4 bases from V and 6 bases from J; bases unmatched to any gene: 5. From germline, CDR1 is LNHDA and CDR2 SQIVND (reference sequence). The sequence derives from a man between 18 and 29 years old with active or convalescent COVID-19. The chain combines TRBV19 with TRBJ1-5; 8 bases fit TRBD1. Sequencing used peripheral blood. CDR3 DNA sequence: TGTGCCAGTAGTACAGACAGGGGAGTTCAGCCCCAGCATTTT. Amino acid sequence: CASSTDRGVQPQHF.